A selection of T cell receptor beta chains follows, all from one sample in a study of Graves' ophthalmopathy and Graves' hyperthyroidism. TCRdb fed the multiplex PCR reads into MiXCR, producing one record per CDR3 protein. The sample includes fewer than 600,000 distinct CDR3 sequences, 13% to 15% seen only once; the top ten take 9.5% to 10%. The material sequenced was blood. The receptors stem from a woman younger than 45 with Graves' ophthalmopathy. Both conserved end residues are part of each CDR3. The order of the fields is D gene, J gene, V gene, clone size, CDR3 DNA, CDR3 protein. D genes are given only for firm matches. Size tells how often a clone was seen (once, few, many) or the class of an expanded clone, and some rows leave it out.

D: NA
J: TRBJ2-5
V: TRBV12-5
size: many
DNA: TGTGCTAGTGGTTTGACCAACCTTCGGGAGGAGACCCAGTACTTC
CDR3: CASGLTNLREETQYF

D: TRBD2
J: TRBJ2-1
V: TRBV27
size: few
DNA: TGTGCCAGCAGTTATGAGGGACTAGCGGGAGTATACAATGAGCAGTTCTTC
CDR3: CASSYEGLAGVYNEQFF

D: TRBD1
J: TRBJ1-6
V: TRBV27
size: many
DNA: TGTGCCAGCAGTGCCCGGGACAGGGGTTATTCACCCCTCCACTTT
CDR3: CASSARDRGYSPLHF

D: NA
J: TRBJ1-5
V: TRBV10-3
size: few
DNA: TGTGCCACCCGCATGTGGGGGTCTGGCAATCAGCCCCAGCATTTT
CDR3: CATRMWGSGNQPQHF

D: NA
J: TRBJ2-2
V: TRBV2
size: many
DNA: TGTGCCAGCAGTCCCGTACGCCCGAAGAGAGGGGAGCTGTTTTTT
CDR3: CASSPVRPKRGELFF

D: NA
J: TRBJ1-6
V: TRBV20-1
size: many
DNA: TGCAGTGCCACTACCAGACTAACTACACGAAGTAATTCACCCCTCCACTTT
CDR3: CSATTRLTTRSNSPLHF

D: NA
J: TRBJ1-2
V: TRBV6-1
size: NA
DNA: TGTGCCAGCAGGGACGGAGTGTATGGCTACACCTTC
CDR3: CASRDGVYGYTF

D: TRBD1
J: TRBJ1-1
V: TRBV28
size: many
DNA: TGTGCCAGCAGTCTCAGGGGGGCGAGGGCTTTCTTT
CDR3: CASSLRGARAFF

D: NA
J: TRBJ1-1
V: TRBV11-2
size: few
DNA: TGTGCCAGCAGCGCAGGAACTCAGGGAAACACTGAAGCTTTCTTT
CDR3: CASSAGTQGNTEAFF

D: NA
J: TRBJ2-5
V: TRBV12-3/TRBV12-4
size: NA
DNA: TGTGCCAGCAGTGCTGGACCAGGGGTACAGACCCAGTACTTC
CDR3: CASSAGPGVQTQYF

D: TRBD2
J: TRBJ2-5
V: TRBV7-9
size: few
DNA: TGTGCCAGCAGCTTAGCGGTGGGACTAGCGGTGACCCAGTACTTC
CDR3: CASSLAVGLAVTQYF

D: NA
J: TRBJ1-5
V: TRBV28
size: many
DNA: TGTGCCAGCAGTCCCCCCATGGCAAATCAGCCCCAGCATTTT
CDR3: CASSPPMANQPQHF

D: TRBD1
J: TRBJ1-2
V: TRBV12-3/TRBV12-4
size: NA
DNA: TGTGCCAGCAGTTCCCGGGACAGGGCTTTTTATGGCTACACCTTC
CDR3: CASSSRDRAFYGYTF

D: NA
J: TRBJ2-2
V: TRBV13
size: NA
DNA: TGTGCCAGCAGCGGCTCGGGCAGGAGGTACACCGGGGAGCTGTTTTTT
CDR3: CASSGSGRRYTGELFF

D: TRBD1
J: TRBJ1-1
V: TRBV6-1
size: many
DNA: TGTGCCAGCATCCACAGGGGGTTGAGCACTGAAGCTTTCTTT
CDR3: CASIHRGLSTEAFF

D: TRBD1
J: TRBJ1-2
V: TRBV13
size: many
DNA: TGTGCCAGCAGCTCAGGCGGGACAGGGGGCTCTGGCTATGGCTACACCTTC
CDR3: CASSSGGTGGSGYGYTF

D: TRBD1
J: TRBJ2-7
V: TRBV30
size: NA
DNA: TGTGCCTGGATTCCTCCCGGGACAGGGGGCGACGAGCAGTACTTC
CDR3: CAWIPPGTGGDEQYF

D: NA
J: TRBJ1-3
V: TRBV30
size: many
DNA: TGTGCCTGGAGTATACGGAGTGACAACACCATATATTTT
CDR3: CAWSIRSDNTIYF

D: NA
J: TRBJ2-5
V: TRBV7-9
size: few
DNA: TGTGCCAACAGCTTTAGTTTGGGGGCGGCTCAAGAGACCCAGTACTTC
CDR3: CANSFSLGAAQETQYF

D: NA
J: TRBJ2-5
V: TRBV27
size: few
DNA: TGTGCCAGCAGTCCCCCCCCCCGGGCAGCTTCACAAGAGACCCAGTACTTC
CDR3: CASSPPPRAASQETQYF

D: NA
J: TRBJ2-5
V: TRBV14
size: many
DNA: TGTGCCAGCACCCCAAGACGGCCTAGAGAGGCGACCCAGTACTTC
CDR3: CASTPRRPREATQYF

D: NA
J: TRBJ2-5
V: TRBV3-1
size: many
DNA: TGTGCCAGCAGCCAAGATATCGCGGAGATCGAGACCCAGTACTTC
CDR3: CASSQDIAEIETQYF

D: TRBD2
J: TRBJ2-7
V: TRBV20-1
size: many
DNA: TGCAGTGCTAGAGATCCCGGGGGGGTAGCGGGACCCTACGAGCAGTACTTC
CDR3: CSARDPGGVAGPYEQYF

D: TRBD1
J: TRBJ2-7
V: TRBV6-5
size: many
DNA: TGTGCCAGCAATTCGGACAGGCTCCGGTACGAGCAGTACTTC
CDR3: CASNSDRLRYEQYF

D: NA
J: TRBJ2-2
V: TRBV28
size: many
DNA: TGTGCCAGCAGCCTAGGAGGAGGGGGCAGGGACACCGGGGAGCTGTTTTTT
CDR3: CASSLGGGGRDTGELFF

D: NA
J: TRBJ1-3
V: TRBV5-1
size: many
DNA: TGCGCCAGCAGCAGTACAGGAGCTGGAAACACCATATATTTT
CDR3: CASSSTGAGNTIYF

D: NA
J: TRBJ2-7
V: TRBV4-1
size: NA
DNA: TGCGCCAGCAGCCAAGTGAAGGCCTACGAGCAGTACTTC
CDR3: CASSQVKAYEQYF

D: TRBD2
J: TRBJ2-7
V: TRBV13
size: NA
DNA: TGTGCCAGCAGCGTCACCGGGACTAGCGGGTTGATATACGAGCAGTACTTC
CDR3: CASSVTGTSGLIYEQYF

D: NA
J: TRBJ1-1
V: TRBV6-1
size: many
DNA: TGTGCCAGCAGGACCCTCGCAGGAGGGAACACTGAAGCTTTCTTT
CDR3: CASRTLAGGNTEAFF

D: NA
J: TRBJ1-1
V: TRBV27
size: many
DNA: TGTGCCAGCAGTGACAGCACTGAAGCTTTCTTT
CDR3: CASSDSTEAFF

D: NA
J: TRBJ2-5
V: TRBV6-1
size: many
DNA: TGTGCCAGCGGATCAAGAGCCGGGACGAGAGAGACCCAGTACTTC
CDR3: CASGSRAGTRETQYF

D: NA
J: TRBJ2-2
V: TRBV28
size: many
DNA: TGTGCCAGCAGCAAGAGGACACTGAACACCGGGGAGCTGTTTTTT
CDR3: CASSKRTLNTGELFF

D: NA
J: TRBJ1-2
V: TRBV27
size: many
DNA: TGTGCCAGCAGTTCCGAGGGAACGGATGGCTACACCTTC
CDR3: CASSSEGTDGYTF

D: NA
J: TRBJ2-7
V: TRBV7-8
size: many
DNA: TGTGCCAGCAGCTCTGCGGGGAGCTCCTACGAGCAGTACTTC
CDR3: CASSSAGSSYEQYF

D: NA
J: TRBJ1-6
V: TRBV27
size: NA
DNA: TGTGCCAGCAGTCGGTGGGATAATTCACCCCTCCACTTT
CDR3: CASSRWDNSPLHF

D: NA
J: TRBJ2-7
V: TRBV6-5
size: many
DNA: TGTGCCAGCAGTCCCGGGATAGCGGATAACTACGAGCAGTACTTC
CDR3: CASSPGIADNYEQYF

D: TRBD1
J: TRBJ2-5
V: TRBV6-1
size: many
DNA: TGTGCCAGCAGTGAAGCGGACAGGATCTGGGAGACCCAGTACTTC
CDR3: CASSEADRIWETQYF

D: NA
J: TRBJ1-2
V: TRBV6-1
size: NA
DNA: TGTGCCAGCAGTGTCGCCATGTATGGTTACACCTTC
CDR3: CASSVAMYGYTF